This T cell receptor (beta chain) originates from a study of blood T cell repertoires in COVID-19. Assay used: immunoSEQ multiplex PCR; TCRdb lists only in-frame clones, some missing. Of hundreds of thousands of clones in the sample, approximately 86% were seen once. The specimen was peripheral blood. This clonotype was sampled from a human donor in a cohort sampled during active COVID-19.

The CDR3 loop reads CASSLRIRAVEQYF. In DNA form, the CDR3 reads TGTGCCAGCAGTTTACGGATCAGGGCGGTCGAGCAGTACTTC. This chain connects TRBV27 to TRBJ2-7; D is possibly TRBD1 (5 bases). V was shortened by 2 bases and J by 6 bases, with 14 bases between the two germline ends. Germline assignment: CDR1 MNHEY and CDR2 SMNVEV (reference sequence). The CDR3 spans 14 residues.